The rows below give T cell receptor beta chains drawn from one sample of a study of blood T cell repertoires in COVID-19. The method was immunoSEQ multiplex PCR; TCRdb's version includes in-frame clones alone and lacks a portion of them. Among 200,000 to 300,000 clones listed, approximately 84% were seen once. The source material was peripheral blood. The receptors were sampled from a woman younger than 45 who had recovered from COVID-19. Each CDR3 is given with its conserved first and last residue. Some rows have no size entry. The others give once, few or many, or a class for an expanded clone.

clone size: NA; J gene: TRBJ2-4; V gene: TRBV2; CDR3 protein: CASSPRELAKNIQYF
clone size: once; J gene: TRBJ1-1; V gene: TRBV6-5; CDR3 protein: CASSPGLGNTEAFF
clone size: NA; J gene: TRBJ2-3; V gene: TRBV5-1; CDR3 protein: CASSQTSGGGSTDTQYF
clone size: NA; J gene: TRBJ2-5; V gene: TRBV6-1; CDR3 protein: CASRPDRGLGETQYF
clone size: NA; J gene: TRBJ1-2; V gene: TRBV9; CDR3 protein: CASSVANGDYGYTF
clone size: NA; J gene: TRBJ1-6; V gene: TRBV6-2/TRBV6-3; CDR3 protein: CASSYEGDRSPLHF
clone size: NA; J gene: TRBJ2-7; V gene: TRBV6-5; CDR3 protein: CASSPRGAYEQYF
clone size: NA; J gene: TRBJ2-7; V gene: TRBV13; CDR3 protein: CASSLGHNSYEQYF
clone size: NA; J gene: TRBJ2-3; V gene: TRBV3-1/TRBV3-2; CDR3 protein: CASSHKYSTQYF
clone size: NA; J gene: TRBJ2-7; V gene: TRBV7-9; CDR3 protein: CASRNTSYEQYF
clone size: few; J gene: TRBJ2-4; V gene: TRBV7-6; CDR3 protein: CASSLEVGQGPRNIQYF
clone size: NA; J gene: TRBJ2-7; V gene: TRBV19; CDR3 protein: CASSIDLPVYEQYF
clone size: NA; J gene: TRBJ2-1; V gene: TRBV6-5; CDR3 protein: CASRYPGDYNEQFF
clone size: NA; J gene: TRBJ2-5; V gene: TRBV7-9; CDR3 protein: CASSSSGLPETQYF
clone size: once; J gene: TRBJ2-1; V gene: TRBV19; CDR3 protein: CASSKRDLDEQFF
clone size: NA; J gene: TRBJ2-3; V gene: TRBV7-2; CDR3 protein: CASSLGPASSDTQYF
clone size: NA; J gene: TRBJ2-3; V gene: TRBV9; CDR3 protein: CASSVVSGGATDTQYF
clone size: few; J gene: TRBJ2-7; V gene: TRBV18; CDR3 protein: CASSPPGQNEQYF
clone size: NA; J gene: TRBJ1-1; V gene: TRBV19; CDR3 protein: CASTFQGQVQREAFF
clone size: NA; J gene: TRBJ2-5; V gene: TRBV6-2/TRBV6-3; CDR3 protein: CASSLTSGQETQYF
clone size: NA; J gene: TRBJ2-5; V gene: TRBV19; CDR3 protein: CASSIRGTALFLETQYF
clone size: NA; J gene: TRBJ2-5; V gene: TRBV7-9; CDR3 protein: CASSSGGLAAQETQYF
clone size: NA; J gene: TRBJ1-1; V gene: TRBV6-1; CDR3 protein: CASSEARATEAFF
clone size: few; J gene: TRBJ1-1; V gene: TRBV19; CDR3 protein: CASSIRQRYTEAFF
clone size: once; J gene: TRBJ1-1; V gene: TRBV19; CDR3 protein: CASIRSGQGATEAFF
clone size: NA; J gene: TRBJ1-1; V gene: TRBV4-1; CDR3 protein: CASSQDRAGMNTEAFF
clone size: NA; J gene: TRBJ2-5; V gene: TRBV9; CDR3 protein: CASSVVGLAETQYF
clone size: NA; J gene: TRBJ2-3; V gene: TRBV5-1; CDR3 protein: CASSLGLGPNTQYF
clone size: many; J gene: TRBJ1-5; V gene: TRBV30; CDR3 protein: CAWTLDSNQPQHF
clone size: NA; J gene: TRBJ2-2; V gene: TRBV19; CDR3 protein: CASSGESDTGELFF
clone size: NA; J gene: TRBJ2-3; V gene: TRBV29-1; CDR3 protein: CSVQPRAEWTDTQYF
clone size: few; J gene: TRBJ1-6; V gene: TRBV4-3; CDR3 protein: CASSQDYRGNSPLHF
clone size: NA; J gene: TRBJ2-5; V gene: TRBV11-2; CDR3 protein: CASSSSDSPVETQYF
clone size: NA; J gene: TRBJ2-1; V gene: TRBV24-1; CDR3 protein: CATSATGVEQFF
clone size: once; J gene: TRBJ2-7; V gene: TRBV5-1; CDR3 protein: CASSSGLLEQYF
clone size: NA; J gene: TRBJ2-5; V gene: TRBV5-6; CDR3 protein: CASSKDRGRVQETQYF
clone size: NA; J gene: TRBJ1-4; V gene: TRBV10-2; CDR3 protein: CASSELSPGNEKLFF
clone size: few; J gene: TRBJ1-2; V gene: TRBV19; CDR3 protein: CASRNRDRLYGYTF
clone size: NA; J gene: TRBJ2-5; V gene: TRBV6-5; CDR3 protein: CASSYWASDQGTQYF
clone size: NA; J gene: TRBJ2-6; V gene: TRBV9; CDR3 protein: CASSIGQGSSGANVLTF
clone size: NA; J gene: TRBJ2-2; V gene: TRBV15; CDR3 protein: CATSGKQGARTGELFF
clone size: once; J gene: TRBJ2-7; V gene: TRBV24-1; CDR3 protein: CATSLNKRGSIYEQYF
clone size: NA; J gene: TRBJ2-5; V gene: TRBV5-1; CDR3 protein: CASQRGQGGETQYF
clone size: NA; J gene: TRBJ2-7; V gene: TRBV3-1/TRBV3-2; CDR3 protein: CASTGGTDNFYEQYF
clone size: once; J gene: TRBJ2-5; V gene: TRBV14; CDR3 protein: CATAPRETQYF
clone size: NA; J gene: TRBJ1-5; V gene: TRBV7-8; CDR3 protein: CASSAGGPMGSQPQHF
clone size: NA; J gene: TRBJ1-1; V gene: TRBV7-9; CDR3 protein: CASSLGPSLSGGEAFF